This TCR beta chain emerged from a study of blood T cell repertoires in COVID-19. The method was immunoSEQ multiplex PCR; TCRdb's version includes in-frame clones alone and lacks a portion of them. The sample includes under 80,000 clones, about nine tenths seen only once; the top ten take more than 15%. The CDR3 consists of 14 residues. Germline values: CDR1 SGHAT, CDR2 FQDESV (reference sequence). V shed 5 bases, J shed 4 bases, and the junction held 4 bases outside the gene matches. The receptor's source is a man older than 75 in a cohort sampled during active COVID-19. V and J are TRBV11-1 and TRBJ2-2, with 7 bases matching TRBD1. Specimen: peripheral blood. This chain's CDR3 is CASSHNRGTGELFF. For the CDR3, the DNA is TGTGCCAGCAGCCACAACAGGGGCACCGGGGAGCTGTTTTTT. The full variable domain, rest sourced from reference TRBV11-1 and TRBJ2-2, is EAEVAQSPRYKITEKSQAVAFWCDPISGHATLYWYRQILGQGPELLVQFQDESVVDDSQLPKDRFSAERLKGVDSTLKIQPAELGDSAMYLCASSHNRGTGELFFGEGSRLTVL.